The text below deals with one TCR beta chain. These data originate in a study of blood T cell repertoires in COVID-19. TCRdb's copy holds only in-frame clones and misses some; the assay was immunoSEQ multiplex PCR. This sample has over 150,000 clones, with more than 75% found just once. Germline V gene lookup returns CDR1 MDHEN and CDR2 SYDVKM. CDR3 size: 15 residues. V lost 7 bases, J lost 1 base, and 5 bases stayed unmatched. Sequences were obtained from peripheral blood. The origin of this receptor is a man in his forties with active or convalescent COVID-19. The chain combines TRBV28 with TRBJ2-2, with TRBD2 matching 8 bases. CDR3 coding DNA: TGTGCCAGCAAACTAGCGGACCGGAACACCGGGGAGCTGTTTTTT. Translating it yields CASKLADRNTGELFF.